This passage covers 21 T cell receptor beta chains from one sample sequenced in a study of blood T cell repertoires in COVID-19. The method was immunoSEQ multiplex PCR; TCRdb's version includes in-frame clones alone and lacks a portion of them. The sample carries roughly 200,000 clones, around 82% recorded once. Material: peripheral blood. The receptors stem from a man aged 50 to 59 with active or convalescent COVID-19.

The chain combines TRBV9 with TRBJ1-3; 12 bases are a match to TRBD1. Germline V gene sequence: CDR1 SGDLS, CDR2 YYNGEE. The CDR3 consists of 14 residues. V was clipped by 7 bases and J by 3 bases; unmatched bases: 2. The CDR3, as DNA: TGTGCCAGCGGGACAGGGGGCTTTGGAAACACCATATATTTT. Translated, it gives CASGTGGFGNTIYF.

The rearrangement uses TRBV19 and TRBJ1-3; 7 bases agree with TRBD1. Germline V lookup: CDR1 LNHDA, CDR2 SQIVND (reference sequence). Trimming removed 6 bases from V and 1 base from J; junction bases left unmatched: 3. There are 14 residues in the CDR3. CDR3 residues: CASRKQGSGNTIYF. The CDR3 DNA reads TGTGCCAGTAGAAAACAGGGGTCTGGAAACACCATATATTTT.

The V gene is TRBV6-6, the J gene TRBJ1-1; weak D call: TRBD1 (6 bases). CDR1 and CDR2 from the germline V gene are MNHNY and SVGAGI (reference sequence). Between the trimmed V and J ends, which lost 5 bases and 3 bases, there was a span of 7 bases. The CDR3 extends over 12 amino acids. The CDR3 sequence: CASSRTDTEAFF. The CDR3 nucleotides are TGTGCCAGCAGTAGGACAGACACTGAAGCTTTCTTT.

The chain uses TRBV6-1 and TRBJ1-1, with TRBD1 identical over 7 bases. CDR3 size: 13 residues. The V gene's germline CDR1 is MNHNS and CDR2 SASEGT. V shed 2 bases and J 4 bases; nucleotides not matched to a gene: 1. The CDR3 sequence is CASSERDSTEAFF. The CDR3 coding sequence is TGTGCCAGCAGTGAAAGGGACAGCACTGAAGCTTTCTTT.

The chain links TRBV3-1 (or the pseudogene TRBV3-2) to TRBJ2-3, with a possible D match to TRBD2 (6 bases). V dropped 3 bases and J dropped 0 bases, with 10 bases sitting between them. There are 15 residues in the CDR3. CDR1 LGHDT and CDR2 YNNKEL come from the germline V gene (reference sequence). CDR3 nucleotides: TGTGCCAGCAGCCATGGAGGGTTCAGCACAGATACGCAGTATTTT. It codes for CASSHGGFSTDTQYF.

The rearrangement links TRBV7-9 to TRBJ1-1; 8 bases line up with TRBD1. CDR3 length equals 15 residues. The germline gives CDR1 SEHNR, CDR2 FQNEAQ (reference sequence). V shed 3 bases, J shed 2 bases, and the junction held 5 bases outside the gene matches. The DNA of the CDR3 is TGTGCCAGCAGCTTGGGGGACAGGCTAAACACTGAAGCTTTCTTT. Its translation: CASSLGDRLNTEAFF.

The chain uses TRBV7-2 and TRBJ1-2; D remains unclear. The CDR3 length is 13 residues. Trimming shortened V by 1 base and J by 2 bases, and 5 bases separated the two germline ends. Germline CDR1 and CDR2: SGHTA and FQGNSA. The CDR3 region is CASSLGANYGYTF. CDR3 sequence (DNA): TGTGCCAGCAGCTTAGGGGCCAACTATGGCTACACCTTC.

The chain couples TRBV7-2 to TRBJ2-5, with D tentatively TRBD2 (5 bases). The CDR3 has 14 amino acids. From germline, CDR1 is SGHTA and CDR2 FQGNSA. V gave up 5 bases and J gave up 2 bases, with 12 bases separating them. CDR3 sequence reads: CASSLGGQQETQYF. Here the CDR3 DNA reads TGTGCCAGCAGCCTCGGCGGGCAGCAAGAGACCCAGTACTTC.

V gene TRBV19 combines with J gene TRBJ1-2, with D possibly TRBD1 on 6 matching bases. This CDR3 has 13 residues. V shed 8 bases and J shed 2 bases, with 12 bases lying between them. Germline CDR1 reads LNHDA; CDR2 reads SQIVND (reference sequence). The CDR3 sequence is CASQGLKNYGYTF. In nucleotides, the CDR3 is TGTGCCAGTCAGGGGCTAAAAAACTATGGCTACACCTTC.

This sequence joins TRBV5-1 and TRBJ1-2; 7 bases map to TRBD1. This CDR3 has 16 amino acids. Germline loops: CDR1 SGHRS, CDR2 YFSETQ. The V gene end was trimmed by 0 bases and the J gene end by 2 bases; junction bases not matched to a gene: 7. The CDR3 reads CASSLGGGTANYGYTF. DNA for the CDR3: TGCGCCAGCAGCTTGGGGGGCGGGACAGCGAACTATGGCTACACCTTC.

The chain employs TRBV19 and TRBJ1-2, with D perhaps TRBD1 (6 bases). The CDR3 is 14 residues long. Trimming took 7 bases from V and 2 from J, leaving 14 bases between them. The germline V gene has CDR1 LNHDA and CDR2 SQIVND (reference sequence). CDR3 sequence reads: CASNPTGPNYGYTF. As DNA, the CDR3 is TGTGCCAGTAACCCGACAGGACCCAACTATGGCTACACCTTC.

The CDR3 loop reads CSAASSGGGMNTEAFF. CDR3 nucleotide sequence: TGCAGCGCCGCTAGTTCCGGGGGAGGGATGAACACTGAAGCTTTCTTT. The V gene is TRBV29-1, the J gene TRBJ1-1; D may be TRBD1 (5 bases). The CDR3 has 16 amino acids. CDR1 and CDR2 (germline): SQVTM, ANQGSEA. Deletions cut 7 bases from V and 0 bases from J, with 21 bases between.

The CDR3 DNA is TGTGCCAGCAAAGGGAGAGCGGGGGCCCCCTCCCTCGCGTTTGAGCAGTTCTTC. Translating it yields CASKGRAGAPSLAFEQFF. The V gene is TRBV27, the J gene TRBJ2-1; 8 nucleotides match TRBD2. CDR1 and CDR2 (germline): MNHEY, SMNVEV (reference sequence). The junction had 23 bases not matched to a gene; V was cut back by 7 bases and J by 9 bases. The CDR3 length is 18 residues.

This clone was counted a few times. This rearrangement joins TRBV7-8 to TRBJ1-1; TRBD1 agrees at 7 bases. This CDR3 comprises 16 residues. Trimming cost V 1 base and J 2 bases; bases outside gene matches: 7. Germline V gene data show CDR1 as SGHVS and CDR2 as FQNEAQ. The CDR3 region has the DNA TGTGCCAGCAGCTTAGGGAGGGCAGGGGGTAACACTGAAGCTTTCTTT. Protein sequence: CASSLGRAGGNTEAFF.

V usage is TRBV7-9 and J usage is TRBJ1-5; 8 bases align to TRBD1. CDR3 length: 14 amino acids. V lost 5 bases, J lost 7 bases, and 7 bases stayed unmatched. In germline, CDR1 is SEHNR, CDR2 FQNEAQ (reference sequence). CDR3 DNA: TGTGCCAGCAGCCCTGCAGGGGGCAGGCAGCCCCAGCATTTT. It yields the protein CASSPAGGRQPQHF.

The chain recombines TRBV5-1 with TRBJ1-1; 9 nucleotides agree with TRBD1. The CDR3 consists of 17 residues. V shed 0 bases and J 1 base; nucleotides not matched to a gene: 7. Germline-derived CDR1 and CDR2 are SGHRS and YFSETQ. Here the CDR3 DNA reads TGCGCCAGCAGCTTGGAACAGGGGGCAATTAGGAACACTGAAGCTTTCTTT. Residues: CASSLEQGAIRNTEAFF.

A few counts support this clone. J is TRBJ1-2 and V is TRBV12-3 or TRBV12-4; TRBD1 agrees at 8 bases. J lost 6 bases, V lost 6 bases, and 6 bases had no gene match. This CDR3 is built from 13 residues. Here the CDR3 reads CASSPRTGNGYTF. CDR3 DNA: TGTGCCAGCAGCCCGAGGACAGGGAATGGCTACACCTTC.

This sequence joins TRBV5-1 and TRBJ1-5, with 8 bases matching TRBD1. V trimming: 4 bases; J trimming: 6 bases; junction bases outside the gene matches: 12. The V gene's germline CDR1 is SGHRS and CDR2 YFSETQ. CDR3 length equals 16 residues. The CDR3 sequence: CASSETAGGAGQPQHF. The CDR3 nucleotides read TGCGCCAGCAGCGAAACGGCAGGGGGCGCGGGTCAGCCCCAGCATTTT.

V usage is TRBV30 and J usage is TRBJ2-2; TRBD1 agrees at 7 bases. The trim removed 7 bases at V and 0 bases at J, leaving 11 bases unmatched. The germline V gene encodes CDR1 GTSNPN and CDR2 SVGIG (reference sequence). The CDR3 sequence is 16 residues long. The CDR3 spells CASQPGQRSNTGELFF. The CDR3 DNA reads as TGTGCCTCACAACCGGGACAGAGATCGAACACCGGGGAGCTGTTTTTT.

This chain links TRBV7-2 with TRBJ1-4; possible D gene TRBD1, 6 bases. Looked up from germline, CDR1 is SGHTA and CDR2 is FQGNSA. The CDR3 has 16 amino acids. The ends were cut back, 4 bases at V and 7 bases at J, with 19 bases in the middle. The CDR3: CASSSRPRGLSEKLFF. CDR3 DNA: TGTGCCAGCAGCTCCCGCCCGCGGGGGCTGAGTGAAAAACTGTTTTTT.

Regarding this clone: Different DNA sequences within this sample yield the same CDR3. The rearrangement joins TRBV19 to TRBJ2-5; TRBD1 matches 9 bases. Germline values: CDR1 LNHDA, CDR2 SQIVND (reference sequence). V dropped 6 bases and J dropped 2; count of bases not matched to a gene: 1. The CDR3 extends over 13 amino acids. CDR3 residues: CASRDRGQETQYF. CDR3 nucleotides: TGTGCCAGTAGGGACAGGGGTCAAGAGACCCAGTACTTC.